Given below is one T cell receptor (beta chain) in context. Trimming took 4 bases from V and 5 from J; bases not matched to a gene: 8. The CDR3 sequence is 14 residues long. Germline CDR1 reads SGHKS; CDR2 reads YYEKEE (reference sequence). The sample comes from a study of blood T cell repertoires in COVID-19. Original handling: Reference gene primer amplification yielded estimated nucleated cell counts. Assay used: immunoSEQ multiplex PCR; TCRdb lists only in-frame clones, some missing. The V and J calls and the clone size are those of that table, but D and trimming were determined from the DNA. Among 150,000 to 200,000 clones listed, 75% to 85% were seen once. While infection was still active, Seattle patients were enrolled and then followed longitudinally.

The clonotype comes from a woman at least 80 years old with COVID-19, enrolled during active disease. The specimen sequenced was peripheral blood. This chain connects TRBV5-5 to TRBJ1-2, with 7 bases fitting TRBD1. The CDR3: CASSPAGTDYGYTF. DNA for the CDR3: TGTGCCAGCAGCCCGGCCGGGACAGATTATGGCTACACCTTC. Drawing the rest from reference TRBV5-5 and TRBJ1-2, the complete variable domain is DAGVTQSPTHLIKTRGQQVTLRCSPISGHKSVSWYQQVLGQGPQFIFQYYEKEERGRGNFPDRFSARQFPNYSSELNVNALLLGDSALYLCASSPAGTDYGYTFGSGTRLTVV.